Listed below are T cell receptor beta chains from one sample, sequenced in a study of T cell repertoires in cytomegalovirus infection. No cognate antigen is known for these TCRs. TCRdb reprocessed the reads with MiXCR, giving one entry per CDR3 protein. This table has roughly 49,000 distinct CDR3 sequences, approximately 22% appearing once. The specimen sequenced was PBMCs, sequenced either directly or after in vitro stimulation (not recorded which). Source of these receptors: a human donor in good health (CMV status not recorded). Some clones in this sample may be carry-over from other donors' samples. Both conserved end residues are part of each CDR3. A D gene is named only where the DNA matches it firmly. Not every row has a clone size; where given, it reads once, few, many or a size class.

TRBJ2-5 TRBV28 large - CASSRTLETQYF TGTGCCAGCAGTCGGACTTTGGAGACCCAGTACTTC
TRBJ1-2 TRBV5-6 once TRBD1 CASSLEGRGLYGYTF TGTGCCAGCAGCTTGGAGGGCAGGGGGCTCTATGGCTACACCTTC
TRBJ1-1 TRBV19 few TRBD1 CASSIPPDRANTEAFF TGTGCCAGTAGTATCCCTCCGGACAGGGCGAACACTGAAGCTTTCTTT
TRBJ2-5 TRBV12-3/TRBV12-4 many TRBD2 CASSGGQETQYF TGTGCCAGTTCCGGGGGGCAAGAGACCCAGTACTTC
TRBJ2-6 TRBV7-9 many - CASSPRAGANVLTF TGTGCCAGCAGCCCCAGGGCTGGGGCCAACGTCCTGACTTTC
TRBJ2-5 TRBV19 few - CASSRREWETQYF TGTGCCAGTAGTAGGAGGGAGTGGGAGACCCAGTACTTC
TRBJ1-2 TRBV28 few - CASRDSLNYGYTF TGTGCCAGCAGGGACAGCCTCAACTATGGCTACACCTTC
TRBJ2-3 TRBV6-6 few - CASRDNPGDTQYF TGTGCCTCCCGGGACAACCCAGGAGATACGCAGTATTTT
TRBJ2-5 TRBV20-1 - TRBD2 CSARLAGVETQYF TGCAGTGCACGACTAGCGGGAGTGGAGACCCAGTACTTC
TRBJ1-2 TRBV4-1 many TRBD1 CASSQPGQGRGYTF TGCGCCAGCAGCCAACCGGGACAGGGTCGTGGCTACACCTTC
TRBJ2-5 TRBV24-1 - - CATSGGAGQETQYF TGTGCCACCAGTGGTGGGGCAGGACAAGAGACCCAGTACTTC
TRBJ2-1 TRBV2 few - CASSAWRSSYNEQFF TGTGCCAGCAGTGCGTGGAGGAGCTCCTACAATGAGCAGTTCTTC
TRBJ2-3 TRBV7-2 many - CASSHQASEGTDTQYF TGTGCCAGCAGCCACCAAGCTAGCGAGGGGACAGATACGCAGTATTTT
TRBJ2-2 TRBV19 - - CASSSGQPHSNTGELFF TGTGCCAGTAGTTCCGGACAGCCCCATTCGAACACCGGGGAGCTGTTTTTT
TRBJ1-1 TRBV7-9 many TRBD1 CASRPGTGAEAFF TGTGCCAGCAGACCCGGGACAGGGGCTGAAGCTTTCTTT
TRBJ1-1 TRBV11-2 few - CASSFPRDIRTHTEAFF TGTGCCAGCAGCTTCCCTCGGGACATCCGTACTCACACTGAAGCTTTCTTT
TRBJ2-1 TRBV28 - TRBD1 CASSSGGAGNNYEQFF TGTGCCAGCAGTTCAGGGGGCGCCGGGAACAACTATGAGCAGTTCTTC